This T cell receptor (beta chain) was captured in a study of blood T cell repertoires in COVID-19. On the study more broadly: COVID-19 samples collected from the United States, Italy and Spain covered acute and convalescent phases. Nucleic acid was either cDNA or gDNA, and it came from T cells, B-cell-depleted T cells, or PBMCs.

Per the germline V gene, CDR1 is SGHDN and CDR2 is FVKESK. CDR3 length: 18 amino acids. The V gene end was trimmed by 1 base and the J gene end by 5 bases; junction bases not matched to a gene: 9. Study processing details: Amplification from reference gene primers served as the basis for estimated nucleated cell counts. TCRdb's copy holds only in-frame clones and misses some; the assay was immunoSEQ multiplex PCR. That table gives V, J and clone size, and the DNA gave D and trimming. The sample consists of hundreds of thousands of clones, roughly 85% of them appearing once. This clonotype originated in a man aged 40-50 years with acute or convalescent COVID-19. The specimen sequenced was peripheral blood. This sequence joins TRBV14 and TRBJ2-5; 14 bases align to TRBD2. The CDR3 nucleotides read TGTGCCAGCAGCCAAGGTCGACTAGCGGGGGGGTTTCGGGAGACCCAGTACTTC. It is translated as CASSQGRLAGGFRETQYF.